The 16 T cell receptor beta chains below were found in one sample sequenced in a study of blood T cell repertoires in COVID-19. The method was immunoSEQ multiplex PCR; TCRdb's version includes in-frame clones alone and lacks a portion of them. The sample contains around 140,000 clones, 70% to 90% of which appear only once. The sequenced material came from peripheral blood. These receptor sequences come from a man between 65 and 85 years old with active COVID-19.

The chain recombines TRBV6-2 or TRBV6-3 with TRBJ1-1; 7 bases map to TRBD1. This CDR3 has 14 residues. From germline, CDR1 is MNHEY and CDR2 SVGEGT. V was pared by 4 bases and J by 4 bases, with 6 bases of the junction left unmatched. The CDR3 DNA follows: TGTGCCAGCAGTTTGGGGACAGTCCTCACTGAAGCTTTCTTT. Its translation is CASSLGTVLTEAFF.

The rearrangement links TRBV5-1 to TRBJ1-5; a weak D match, TRBD1 (6 bases). CDR3 length: 15 residues. V was shortened by 2 bases and J by 3 bases, with 12 bases between the two germline ends. Germline V CDR1 and CDR2: SGHRS, YFSETQ. The CDR3 nucleotides are TGCGCCAGCAGCTTCAGAGGGGACATCAATCAGCCCCAGCATTTT. This codes for CASSFRGDINQPQHF.

The rearrangement joins TRBV25-1 to TRBJ2-1, with 7 bases that match TRBD1. Germline V lookup: CDR1 MGHDK, CDR2 SYGVNS. J gave up 6 bases and V 3 bases, and 5 bases lay outside the gene matches. The CDR3 totals 14 residues. Here the CDR3 reads CASSDTTGINEQFF. CDR3 bases: TGTGCCAGCAGTGACACGACAGGGATCAATGAGCAGTTCTTC.

This chain joins TRBV5-1 and TRBJ1-6; 7 bases are a match to TRBD1. In germline, CDR1 is SGHRS, CDR2 YFSETQ. V gave up 4 bases and J gave up 8 bases; unmatched junction bases: 6. The CDR3 length is 14 residues. Here the CDR3 reads CASSQGVVDSPLHF. CDR3 DNA sequence: TGCGCCAGCAGCCAGGGGGTCGTAGATTCACCCCTCCACTTT.

The rearrangement uses TRBV28 and TRBJ1-4; TRBD1 might be the D (6 bases). V dropped 6 bases and J dropped 8 bases, with 16 bases sitting between them. The CDR3 runs to 14 residues. Germline V gene lookup returns CDR1 MDHEN and CDR2 SYDVKM. The CDR3, as DNA: TGTGCCAGCAGCTTGCCAGGGGTACGGGAAAAACTGTTTTTT. Amino acids: CASSLPGVREKLFF.

This chain connects TRBV6-5 to TRBJ2-7; 9 bases are a match to TRBD2. CDR3 length equals 14 residues. With 6 bases clipped from V and 4 bases from J, the junction kept 7 bases outside the gene matches. The germline CDR1 and CDR2 sequences are MNHEY and SVGAGI. The CDR3 sequence is CASSQAGGPYEQYF. As DNA, the CDR3 is TGTGCCAGCAGCCAAGCGGGAGGCCCGTACGAGCAGTACTTC.

This CDR3 reads CASSPERYNEQFF. CDR3 sequence (DNA): TGTGCCAGCTCACCAGAGCGGTACAATGAGCAGTTCTTC. The V gene is TRBV18, the J gene TRBJ2-1; the D gene is possibly TRBD2 (5 bases). Between the trimmed V and J ends, which lost 2 bases and 4 bases, there was a span of 6 bases. The CDR3 totals 13 residues. CDR1 and CDR2 (germline): KGHSH, LQKENI. Using reference TRBV18 and TRBJ2-1 for the parts outside the CDR3, the full variable domain is NAGVMQNPRHLVRRRGQEARLRCSPMKGHSHVYWYRQLPEEGLKFMVYLQKENIIDESGMPKERFSAEFPKEGPSILRIQQVVRGDSAAYFCASSPERYNEQFFGPGTRLTVL.

The genes are TRBV19 and TRBJ2-1, with 11 bases fitting TRBD1. There are 15 residues in the CDR3. Germline CDR1 LNHDA, CDR2 SQIVND (reference sequence). Unmatched junction bases numbered 13, after V lost 4 bases and J lost 14 bases. CDR3 DNA: TGTGCCAGTAGTAATACGGGCGGGACAGGGGGTCAGGAGTTCTTC. This encodes CASSNTGGTGGQEFF.

The chain uses TRBV3-1 (or the pseudogene TRBV3-2) and TRBJ1-3; 7 bases align to TRBD1. The V and J ends lost 6 bases and 4 bases, in that order; junction bases with no gene match: 6. The CDR3 extends over 14 amino acids. Germline V gene sequence: CDR1 LGHDT, CDR2 YNNKEL (reference sequence). The CDR3 DNA reads as TGTGCCAGCAGAAACAGGGGAGGCGGAAACACCATATATTTT. This encodes CASRNRGGGNTIYF.

The chain uses TRBV19 and TRBJ1-1; D is possibly TRBD1 (5 bases). Germline-derived CDR1 and CDR2 are LNHDA and SQIVND (reference sequence). There are 13 residues in the CDR3. V lost 5 bases, J lost 0 bases, and 7 bases lay in between. CDR3 amino acids: CASSRTLNTEAFF. In DNA, the CDR3 is TGTGCCAGTAGTCGGACACTGAACACTGAAGCTTTCTTT.

V usage is TRBV11-1 and J usage is TRBJ2-5; weak D call: TRBD2 (5 bases). Germline CDR1 and CDR2: SGHAT and FQDESV (reference sequence). This CDR3 comprises 15 residues. V was shortened by 3 bases and J by 5 bases, with 16 bases between the two germline ends. The CDR3 coding sequence is TGTGCCAGCAGCTTCCCGGACTTTGAACGGGAGACCCAGTACTTC. It codes for CASSFPDFERETQYF.

The chain uses TRBV5-1 and TRBJ2-5, with 7 bases that match TRBD1. The better agreement between TRBJ2-7 and the DNA end casts doubt on the J call. CDR1 and CDR2 from the germline V gene are SGHRS and YFSETQ. The CDR3 is 13 residues long. In DNA, the CDR3 is TGCGCCAGCAGACAGACAGGGTCCTACGAGCAGTACTTC. Translated: CASRQTGSYEQYF.

V is TRBV30 and J is TRBJ2-7, with no clear D. This CDR3 contains 11 residues. Germline V gives CDR1 GTSNPN, CDR2 SVGIG (reference sequence). V shed 3 bases and J shed 3 bases, with 6 bases lying between them. CDR3 residues: CAWRNSYEQYF. The CDR3 coding sequence is TGTGCCTGGAGAAACAGCTACGAGCAGTACTTC.

This chain connects TRBV7-6 to TRBJ2-5; 11 nucleotides agree with TRBD2. The J segment lost 2 bases and the V segment lost 5 bases, leaving 10 bases of the junction unmatched. Germline V gene data show CDR1 as SGHVS and CDR2 as FNYEAQ. The CDR3 contains 17 residues. CDR3 nucleotides: TGTGCCAGCAGCCCACGGTACGGGACTAGCGGTCAAGAGACCCAGTACTTC. Its translation is CASSPRYGTSGQETQYF.

This clone was seen more than once but under ten times. The V gene is TRBV14, the J gene TRBJ2-1, with 7 nucleotides matching TRBD1. Trimming took 4 bases from V and 5 from J; bases not matched to a gene: 14. The CDR3 runs to 17 residues. Germline V gene data show CDR1 as SGHDN and CDR2 as FVKESK. Here the CDR3 reads CASSLKYGTELNNEQFF. The CDR3 nucleotides are TGTGCCAGCAGCCTCAAATACGGGACAGAGCTCAACAATGAGCAGTTCTTC.

This chain links TRBV28 with TRBJ1-1, with 7 bases identical to TRBD1. The CDR3 totals 12 residues. Germline lookup yields CDR1 MDHEN and CDR2 SYDVKM. V gave up 7 bases and J gave up 7 bases; unmatched junction bases: 6. The CDR3 is CASTLDRREAFF. The CDR3, as DNA: TGTGCCAGCACCCTGGACAGGCGTGAAGCTTTCTTT.